This T cell receptor (beta chain) was sequenced during a study of brain metastases from non-small cell lung cancer. Broader study findings: Compared with their matched primary tumors, approximately 64% of brain metastases showed expanded T-cell clones. Compared with primary tumors, brain metastases showed less T-cell infiltration. Metastases had sparse T cells but largely shared repertoires with primaries.

In the case of this clone: Its target is not known.

Trimming removed 7 bases from V and 2 bases from J; junction bases left unmatched: 10. This CDR3 region has 16 residues. The V gene's germline CDR1 is LNHDA and CDR2 SQIVND (reference sequence). Profiling relied on immunoSEQ multiplex PCR, and the TCRdb table lists in-frame clones only, not all of them. This sample has approximately 4,500 clones; about four fifths occur once, and the top ten carry roughly 8%. The receptor was isolated from a donor aged 40 or older with non-small cell lung cancer. Sequenced input: primary lung tumor tissue. The chain has TRBV19 and TRBJ1-5, with TRBD1 matching over 8 bases. The CDR3 coding sequence is TGTGCCAGTAATGGGCCAGGGGGCGCAGGCAATCAGCCCCAGCATTTT. Its protein product is CASNGPGGAGNQPQHF.